Listed below are T cell receptor beta chains from one sample, sequenced in a study of blood T cell repertoires in COVID-19. The protocol was immunoSEQ multiplex PCR, while the TCRdb copy is restricted to in-frame clones and leaves out a portion. The sample consists of around 65,000 clones, about 81% of them appearing once. Sequencing was done on a sample of peripheral blood. These receptors came from a man of 80 years or more with acute or convalescent COVID-19. Both conserved end residues are trimmed from each CDR3. The order of the fields is V gene, J gene, CDR3 protein.

v_call: TRBV28
j_call: TRBJ2-7
cdr3_aa: ASSPPGQGDYEQY

v_call: TRBV4-3
j_call: TRBJ1-5
cdr3_aa: ASSQDREGGQPQH

v_call: TRBV29-1
j_call: TRBJ2-7
cdr3_aa: SVGFPGEQY

v_call: TRBV5-1
j_call: TRBJ2-3
cdr3_aa: ASSWGTGEDTQY

v_call: TRBV5-6
j_call: TRBJ2-5
cdr3_aa: ASSLEPALKETQY

v_call: TRBV27
j_call: TRBJ2-1
cdr3_aa: ASSLNRDTYNEQF

v_call: TRBV6-2/TRBV6-3
j_call: TRBJ2-7
cdr3_aa: ASSPGLAFTYEQY

v_call: TRBV7-3
j_call: TRBJ2-3
cdr3_aa: ASSSRGDSTDTQY

v_call: TRBV5-1
j_call: TRBJ2-1
cdr3_aa: ASRTSGRPEQF

v_call: TRBV30
j_call: TRBJ2-7
cdr3_aa: ASSRGGDSYEQY

v_call: TRBV4-2
j_call: TRBJ1-2
cdr3_aa: ASSQEGASYGYT

v_call: TRBV5-1
j_call: TRBJ2-2
cdr3_aa: ASSAAGFNTGELF

v_call: TRBV18
j_call: TRBJ2-1
cdr3_aa: ASSRSTSGRVNEQF

v_call: TRBV3-1/TRBV3-2
j_call: TRBJ2-1
cdr3_aa: ASSRRFSGTYNEQF

v_call: TRBV7-9
j_call: TRBJ2-1
cdr3_aa: ASSSVGGEANSYNEQF